This T cell receptor beta chain was observed in a study of beta chain features in type 1 diabetes (dated by TCRdb to 2016 to 2019). Turning to the overall study: Patients and healthy donors did not differ in mean age, gender distribution, total cell number or subset yield. Naive and central memory subsets were obtained from all 30 or so donors, but regulatory and stem cell-like memory subsets were isolated from only 8 patients and roughly 8 healthy donors. A total of about 99,000,000 sorted cells were examined across all samples, and RNA yield correlated strongly with the number of cells per subset. The study compared TCRB repertoires of sorted circulating CD4+ T cell subsets between recently diagnosed type 1 diabetes patients and matched healthy donors. Summary of the overall study and its limitations: HLA sub-analyses involved small numbers of individuals, so any influence of HLA type on TCRB rearrangement remained unresolved. PCR may preferentially amplify shorter templates, but because patient and control samples were amplified and corrected together, any resulting skew would affect both groups equally. Patients with type 1 diabetes made fewer insertions and deleted more nucleotides at VDJ recombination sites, implying thymic rearrangement abnormalities. Naive, central memory and regulatory TCRB repertoires appeared to be more alike among patients than among healthy donors. Because cDNA rather than genomic DNA was sequenced, highly expressing activated cells could have been over-represented, although no difference in activation and CD3 levels was found between groups. Type 1 diabetes patients showed a moderate but significant shortening of TCRB CDR3 length in all four CD4+ subsets.

All of the isolated RNA was reverse transcribed with the High Capacity cDNA Reverse Transcription Kit, so expressed TCRB transcripts were sequenced. Naive, central memory and regulatory T cell samples underwent deep immunoSEQ sequencing, averaging about 3.57 million total reads per sample. After sorted cells were lysed in RLT buffer, RNA was extracted with DNase-treated RNeasy Micro or Mini kits, with the choice depending on cell number. To prevent cross-contamination, every cell subset was processed on its own, while patient and healthy donor samples were processed together. The immunoSEQ multiplex PCR was used to amplify TCRB sequences from cDNA, yielding 87-bp fragments that span the CDR3 region. Sequencing of the amplicons was performed on the Illumina HiSeq platform. The paper's data handling went like this. PCR bias was corrected computationally using synthetic template baselines, and reads within Hamming distance 2 were collapsed, with unmergeable singletons discarded. Reads were aligned against IMGT to assign V, D and J genes, CDR3 length and insertions or deletions at six rearrangement sites. Clonotype counts were normalized to sorted cell number within each subset before computing true diversity and Gini coefficients with the tcR R package. The overlap coefficient, calculated on TCRB nucleotide sequences, was used to quantify repertoire sharing. Not all clones reach the TCRdb copy of this immuneACCESS table, which keeps in-frame sequences only. Checked studies attribute under half of the gap to unresolved V genes and leave the rest unexplained. That table supplies the V and J calls and clone size; D and trimming were determined from the DNA. The table for this sample lists under 200,000 clones; approximately 9% of them were counted only once. The ten top clones hold about 0.5% of the sample.

This clone was observed a few times. The target of this receptor is not known. Base-call qualities are not available, and no considerably larger clone is one nucleotide away. Reading the germline V gene gives CDR1 SGHVS and CDR2 FNYEAQ. V is trimmed back by 5 bases and J by 2 bases, and the junction contains 7 bases that no gene match accounts for. CDR3 length: 17 amino acids, cysteine to phenylalanine. Only CDR3 DNA is held: 51 bases, read in frame from base 1. A single peripheral blood draw of around 0.11 L on average was collected from each donor into heparinised tubes. A BD FACSAria II was used to sort naive, central memory, regulatory and stem cell-like memory CD4+ T cells with a panel that included CD45RO, CCR7, CD25, CD127, CD95 and CD27. A purity above 95% was achieved for all sorted populations. PBMCs were separated immediately by Lymphoprep density gradient centrifugation and were stained directly, without being cultured. Samples were stained and sorted in pairs, with one healthy donor and one patient per experiment, so that batch effects were minimized.

Recombination joined TRBV7-6 with TRBJ2-6; 9 bases in the middle match TRBD1. The sequence was obtained from a woman between 18 and 30 years old with type 1 diabetes. Sequencing was carried out using central memory CD4+ T cells from blood. The sequenced DNA is TGTGCCAGCAGCCAGGACAGGGGAGGGACTGGGGCCAACGTCCTGACTTTC. The resulting protein is CASSQDRGGTGANVLTF.